This T cell receptor (beta chain) was sequenced for a study of CD8 T cells in ankylosing spondylitis (dated 2017 in TCRdb). At the level of the whole study: T cell receptor beta repertoires were profiled in healthy donors and ankylosing spondylitis patients so that disease-linked TCR variants could be found. Samples of peripheral blood were taken, and for ankylosing spondylitis patients, synovial fluid was collected as well. The full study cohort was made up of approximately 24 ankylosing spondylitis patients and roughly 98 healthy donors.

About this clonotype itself: Its antigen is still unknown. One base away there is no much larger clone; base qualities are not given.

The full study reports these points: A CD8+ phenotype was shown by the disease-linked clones, which were found at relatively low frequencies in peripheral blood. A TCR beta motif of about 8 highly homologous amino acid variants appeared characteristic of blood from ankylosing spondylitis patients. Some TCR beta motif variants had previously been reported in synovial fluid and blood of reactive arthritis patients, which suggested common disease-initiation mechanisms. According to the report, matched synovial fluid samples from ankylosing spondylitis patients were significantly enriched for the disease-linked clones.

Sequencing instrument: Illumina HiSeq 2500. Quantitative 5'-RACE with molecular barcodes was used to prepare TCR beta libraries. Processing in the source paper ran as follows. A new computational method based on a probabilistic model of VDJ rearrangement was used to identify disease-linked TCR variants. The public sequencing data were trimmed at Q25 with fastp and processed into clonotypes with MiXCR by TCRdb, which kept only in-frame beta chains. Rows matching on CDR3 protein sequence are summarized as one entry with the most common DNA and genes. The V and J calls were not made by the authors but by TCRdb's processing. This sample gives about 200,000 distinct CDR3 sequences in total; 13% of them show up just once. The ten top clones hold about 17% of the sample. Via the germline V gene (reference sequence), CDR1 is SGHKS and CDR2 YYEKEE. From its cysteine to its phenylalanine, the CDR3 spans 15 amino acids. The read is trimmed to its CDR3 DNA, 45 bases read in frame from base 1. V sheds 1 base and J sheds 2 bases, leaving 13 bases between their ends.

The sequence links TRBV5-5 to TRBJ2-7, with no confident D gene call. The TCR originated in a male donor with ankylosing spondylitis or in good health (not recorded which). The specimen sequenced was blood, either unsorted or a sorted T cell fraction (not recorded which). The CDR3 corresponds to CASSLSTWKAYEQYF. Read as DNA, the sequence is TGTGCCAGCAGCTTGTCTACATGGAAAGCCTACGAGCAGTACTTC.